These T cell receptor beta chains were read from a single sample in a study of T cell repertoires in cytomegalovirus infection. TCRdb ran MiXCR on the reads and lists one entry per CDR3 protein. The sample lists hundreds of thousands of distinct CDR3 sequences; roughly 29% were seen once. Their antigens remain unidentified. The sequenced sample was cultured PBMCs, obtained from culture after CMV antigen stimulation. The origin of the receptors is a human donor in good health (CMV status not recorded). Some clones in this sample may be carry-over from other donors' samples. The CDR3 runs from the conserved cysteine through the conserved F or W. Each record gives: V gene, clone size, J gene, D gene, CDR3 protein, CDR3 DNA. The D gene is left open where the match is weak. Rows give clone size only sometimes, using once, few, many, or a class for an expanded clone.

TRBV20-1	few	TRBJ2-1	.	CSASAVKSSYNEQFF	TGCAGTGCTAGTGCAGTCAAAAGCTCCTACAATGAGCAGTTCTTC
TRBV9	many	TRBJ2-1	TRBD2	CASSDTSGHNEQFF	TGTGCCAGCAGCGATACTAGCGGACACAATGAGCAGTTCTTC
TRBV2	.	TRBJ2-2	TRBD1	CASSETRDRVYSGELFF	TGTGCCAGCAGTGAAACCCGGGACAGGGTATATTCCGGGGAGCTGTTTTTT
TRBV6-6	few	TRBJ1-1	.	CASSYGQRTLNTEAFF	TGTGCCAGCAGTTACGGACAGCGAACGTTGAACACTGAAGCTTTCTTT
TRBV6-1	.	TRBJ1-5	TRBD1	CASKKRTGDNQPQHF	TGTGCCAGCAAGAAACGAACAGGGGACAATCAGCCCCAGCATTTT
TRBV19	.	TRBJ2-5	.	CASSTRGRETQYF	TGTGCCAGTAGTACCAGGGGTCGAGAGACCCAGTACTTC
TRBV6-1	few	TRBJ2-5	.	CASNRATQETQYF	TGTGCCAGCAATAGGGCTACCCAAGAGACCCAGTACTTC
TRBV6-1	.	TRBJ2-1	.	CASSELLGRQYNEQFF	TGTGCCAGCAGTGAACTTTTAGGACGACAATACAATGAGCAGTTCTTC
TRBV7-8	.	TRBJ2-5	TRBD2	CASSLDKRGGGETQYF	TGTGCCAGCAGCTTAGACAAGCGGGGGGGCGGAGAGACCCAGTACTTC
TRBV5-1	.	TRBJ1-4	.	CASSHYSQLTTNEKLFF	TGCGCCAGCAGCCATTACAGCCAACTAACAACTAATGAAAAACTGTTTTTT
TRBV29-1	.	TRBJ2-1	TRBD1	CSVADRGAYNEQFF	TGCAGCGTCGCCGACAGGGGGGCCTACAATGAGCAGTTCTTC
TRBV7-2	many	TRBJ2-6	.	CASRSSGANVLTF	TGTGCCAGTCGGAGCTCTGGGGCCAACGTCCTGACTTTC
TRBV20-1	.	TRBJ1-5	TRBD1	CSARDQGQATSKNQPQHF	TGCAGTGCTAGAGATCAGGGACAGGCTACTAGTAAAAATCAGCCCCAGCATTTT
TRBV29-1	once	TRBJ1-1	.	CSAKLSRTEAFF	TGCAGCGCTAAATTGTCGCGGACTGAAGCTTTCTTT
TRBV5-5	few	TRBJ2-4	TRBD2	CASSWTSGSLTRLAKNIQYF	TGTGCCAGCAGCTGGACTAGCGGTAGTCTAACCCGACTAGCCAAAAACATTCAGTACTTC
TRBV29-1	.	TRBJ2-7	TRBD1	CSVEGDRGSSYEQYF	TGCAGCGTTGAAGGTGACAGGGGTAGCTCCTACGAGCAGTACTTC
TRBV29-1	.	TRBJ1-2	.	CSVSQSSGLGYTF	TGCAGCGTCTCGCAGAGTTCGGGTTTGGGCTACACCTTC
TRBV28	few	TRBJ2-1	TRBD2	CASSGSTSGRDEQFF	TGTGCCAGCAGTGGGTCTACTAGCGGGAGGGATGAGCAGTTCTTC
TRBV12-3/TRBV12-4	.	TRBJ1-1	.	CASTNLGGGTEAFF	TGTGCCAGCACCAACTTGGGTGGGGGCACTGAAGCTTTCTTT
TRBV7-9	few	TRBJ2-3	TRBD1	CASSPQGADTQYF	TGTGCCAGCAGCCCCCAGGGGGCAGATACGCAGTATTTT
TRBV29-1	.	TRBJ2-3	.	CSVENTVRTDTQYF	TGCAGCGTTGAAAATACAGTCCGCACAGATACGCAGTATTTT
TRBV10-3	few	TRBJ1-2	.	CAISESRSGDGRMFNYGYTF	TGTGCCATCAGTGAGTCGAGAAGTGGGGACGGGCGAATGTTTAACTATGGCTACACCTTC
TRBV5-1	.	TRBJ2-5	TRBD1	CASSEQGRRETQYF	TGCGCCAGCAGTGAACAGGGGCGACGGGAGACCCAGTACTTC
TRBV7-8	many	TRBJ2-1	TRBD2	CASSLERTSGGSRFF	TGTGCCAGCAGCTTAGAGAGGACTAGCGGGGGTAGCCGGTTCTTC
TRBV7-8	few	TRBJ2-7	.	CASSLVATGGLEQYF	TGTGCCAGCAGCTTAGTGGCGACAGGAGGGTTGGAGCAGTACTTC
TRBV24-1	.	TRBJ2-7	.	CATSDFKAGKPYEQYF	TGTGCCACCAGTGATTTTAAGGCAGGGAAACCCTACGAGCAGTACTTC
TRBV7-2	.	TRBJ2-5	.	CASSLGQPAGTQYF	TGTGCCAGCAGCTTAGGACAGCCGGCTGGGACCCAGTACTTC
TRBV12-3/TRBV12-4	many	TRBJ2-1	.	CASSPLGTSYNEQFF	TGTGCCAGCAGCCCCCTAGGGACCTCCTACAATGAGCAGTTCTTC
TRBV20-1	few	TRBJ1-5	.	CSAPLGGSGQPQHF	TGCAGTGCGCCCCTGGGGGGTTCGGGACAGCCCCAGCATTTT
TRBV6-6	.	TRBJ1-5	.	CASSYRGGGYSNQPQHF	TGTGCCAGCAGTTACCGCGGGGGAGGCTATAGCAATCAGCCCCAGCATTTT
TRBV11-2	many	TRBJ2-7	.	CASSLTDQSSYEQYF	TGTGCCAGCAGCTTAACGGACCAAAGCTCCTACGAGCAGTACTTC
TRBV12-3/TRBV12-4	few	TRBJ2-2	TRBD1	CASTLGTGGTGELFF	TGTGCCAGCACCCTCGGGACAGGGGGTACCGGGGAGCTGTTTTTT
TRBV6-2/TRBV6-3	few	TRBJ1-1	.	CASSYPFGSLNTEAFF	TGTGCCAGCAGTTACCCCTTCGGGAGTCTAAACACTGAAGCTTTCTTT
TRBV7-2	many	TRBJ1-5	TRBD1	CASSTGPIVNQPQHF	TGTGCCAGCTCGACAGGGCCAATTGTCAATCAGCCCCAGCATTTT
TRBV6-2/TRBV6-3	.	TRBJ1-3	TRBD1	CASSEAGGRSGNTIYF	TGTGCCAGCAGTGAGGCAGGGGGCCGCTCTGGAAACACCATATATTTT
TRBV6-8	few	TRBJ2-5	TRBD1	CASSETGGVQETQYF	TGTGCCAGCAGTGAGACAGGGGGGGTTCAAGAGACCCAGTACTTC
TRBV12-3/TRBV12-4	.	TRBJ2-1	TRBD2	CASSWTSVYNEQFF	TGTGCCAGCAGCTGGACTAGCGTATACAATGAGCAGTTCTTC
TRBV6-2/TRBV6-3	.	TRBJ2-1	.	CASMFSSYNEQFF	TGTGCCAGCATGTTTAGCTCCTACAATGAGCAGTTCTTC
TRBV27	.	TRBJ2-3	TRBD2	CASSPLAGYPDTQYF	TGTGCCAGCAGTCCGTTAGCGGGGTACCCGGATACGCAGTATTTT
TRBV5-6	.	TRBJ2-7	.	CASSSPGVNEQYF	TGTGCCAGCAGCAGTCCAGGGGTCAACGAGCAGTACTTC
TRBV11-2	few	TRBJ2-6	.	CAAGDSGANVLTF	TGTGCCGCAGGGGACTCTGGGGCCAACGTCCTGACTTTC
TRBV2	once	TRBJ2-2	.	CASTQAGELFF	TGTGCCAGCACACAGGCCGGGGAGCTGTTTTTT
TRBV12-3/TRBV12-4	.	TRBJ1-2	.	CASGEVGVYGYTF	TGTGCCAGCGGGGAAGTGGGCGTCTATGGCTACACCTTC
TRBV15	.	TRBJ2-5	.	CATSRVPLSGPQETQYF	TGTGCCACCAGCAGAGTACCCCTTTCGGGACCACAAGAGACCCAGTACTTC
TRBV7-2	few	TRBJ2-5	TRBD2	CASSQFSGRGETQYF	TGTGCCAGCAGCCAATTTAGCGGGAGGGGAGAGACCCAGTACTTC
TRBV6-1	.	TRBJ1-2	TRBD1	CASSIRRTGNSGYTF	TGTGCCAGTAGTATAAGGAGGACAGGGAATAGTGGCTACACCTTC
TRBV25-1	.	TRBJ1-5	.	CAKISGQPQHF	TGTGCCAAAATCTCGGGACAGCCCCAGCATTTT